The clone carrying this TCR beta chain was seen at least ten times. Its antigen remains unidentified. These data are taken from a study of human T cells and chemical hapten exposure. The wider study: Across samples, TCR yields varied, mostly owing to small differences in pooled library volumes. Findings and limits, study-wide: More PT1 expanded TCRs went with higher patch test scores.

Germline CDR1 reads SGHTA; CDR2 reads FQGNSA. J gave up 2 bases and V 2 bases, and 3 bases lay outside the gene matches. The CDR3 runs 16 residues. Unique molecular identifiers were linked by the library to individual cDNA molecules. TCRdb reprocessed the RACE reads via MiXCR and lists one record per CDR3 protein. The table lists some 350,000 distinct CDR3 sequences, under 9% of them singletons, with roughly 7.9% in the top ten. This sample's time point: patch test 1, 2 weeks after DPC sensitization. Treatment in this sample: therapeutic diphenylcyclopropenone sensitization with weekly scalp DPC. At patch-test visits, sampling came before the patch test.

Sequences were derived from whole blood, sampled in connection with sensitization to the hapten diphenylcyclopropenone (DPC). The chain recombines TRBV7-2 with TRBJ2-3; 11 bases align to TRBD2. The TCR sequence derives from a woman between 18 and 29 years old with alopecia areata. Some clones in this sample may be carry-over from other donors' samples. CDR3 region: CASSLPGLAVTDTQYF. The CDR3 bases are TGTGCCAGCAGCTTACCGGGACTAGCGGTCACAGATACGCAGTATTTT.